This TCR beta chain was identified during a study of blood T cell repertoires in COVID-19. In the study overall: From T cells, B-cell-depleted T cells, or PBMCs came the material, which was cDNA or gDNA.

Looked up from germline, CDR1 is MGHRA and CDR2 is YSYEKL. CDR3 length equals 15 residues. The V gene end was trimmed by 4 bases and the J gene end by 5 bases; junction bases not matched to a gene: 10. The authors' processing: Reference gene primer amplification in the assay estimated nucleated cell counts. Clones were read by immunoSEQ multiplex PCR, and TCRdb kept only the in-frame ones, dropping some. V, J and clone size derive from that table, while D and trimming were established from the DNA sequence. The table records roughly 520,000 clones, more than 75% of them present only once. Sequencing was carried out using PBMCs or T cells enriched from blood (not recorded which). The clonotype originates from a woman aged 40 to 50 who had recovered from COVID-19. V gene TRBV4-1 combines with J gene TRBJ1-2; 7 positions agree with TRBD1. Written as DNA, the CDR3 is TGCGCCAGCAGCCGAGGGGACAGTTTACGGTATGGCTACACCTTC. It translates to CASSRGDSLRYGYTF.